What follows is one T cell receptor (beta chain) and its context. This record comes from a study of blood T cell repertoires in COVID-19. How the authors handled the data: Amplification from reference gene primers served as the basis for estimated nucleated cell counts. Here immunoSEQ multiplex PCR was the method, and the copy in TCRdb shows in-frame clones only, minus some. D and trimming come from the DNA, and the V and J calls and clone size come from that table. In the table there are 400,000 to 550,000 clones, around 89% of which are singletons. Unmatched junction bases numbered 10, after V lost 2 bases and J lost 9 bases. Germline V gives CDR1 LGHNA, CDR2 YNFKEQ. The CDR3 length is 15 residues.

The source material was peripheral blood. This chain joins TRBV4-2 and TRBJ2-1, with 7 bases aligning to TRBD1. This receptor was taken from a woman aged 30 to 39 with acute or convalescent COVID-19. The CDR3 DNA is TGTGCCAGCAGCCAACCGCGGACAGGTCTCAGTGAGCAGTTCTTC. Translating gives CASSQPRTGLSEQFF.